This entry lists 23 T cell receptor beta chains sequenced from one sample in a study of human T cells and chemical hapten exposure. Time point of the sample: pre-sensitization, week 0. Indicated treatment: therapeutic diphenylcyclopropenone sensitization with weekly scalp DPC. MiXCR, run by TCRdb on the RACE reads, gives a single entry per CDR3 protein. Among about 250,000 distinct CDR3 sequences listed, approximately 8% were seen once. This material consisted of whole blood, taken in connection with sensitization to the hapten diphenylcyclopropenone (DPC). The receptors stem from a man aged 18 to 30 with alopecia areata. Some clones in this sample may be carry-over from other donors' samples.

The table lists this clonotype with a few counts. The CDR3, as DNA: TGTGCCAGCAGCCCGACTGGTAGGAGCGGGGGGTTGTCGCAGTATTTT. It specifies CASSPTGRSGGLSQYF. The rearrangement uses TRBV7-2 and TRBJ2-3; 9 bases are shared with TRBD2. V was clipped by 5 bases and J by 10 bases; unmatched bases: 16. Germline CDR1 is SGHTA and CDR2 is FQGNSA. This CDR3 spans 16 amino acids.

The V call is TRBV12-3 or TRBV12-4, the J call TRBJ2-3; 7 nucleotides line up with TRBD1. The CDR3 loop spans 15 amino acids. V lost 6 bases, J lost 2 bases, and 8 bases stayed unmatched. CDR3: CASRYTGQLTDTQYF. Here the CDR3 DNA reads TGTGCCAGCAGGTACACGGGACAGCTCACAGATACGCAGTATTTT.

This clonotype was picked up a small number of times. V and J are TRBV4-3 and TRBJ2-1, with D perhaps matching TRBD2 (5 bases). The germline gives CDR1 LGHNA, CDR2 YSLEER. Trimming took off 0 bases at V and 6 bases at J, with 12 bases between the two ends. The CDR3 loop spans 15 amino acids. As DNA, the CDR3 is TGCGCCAGCAGCCAAGAAGGGAGACCCCTCAATGAGCAGTTCTTC. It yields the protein CASSQEGRPLNEQFF.

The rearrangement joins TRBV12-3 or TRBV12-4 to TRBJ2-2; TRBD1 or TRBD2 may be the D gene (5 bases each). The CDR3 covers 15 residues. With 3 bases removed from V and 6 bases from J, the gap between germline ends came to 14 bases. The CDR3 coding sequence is TGTGCCAGCAGTTTCTTGGGACCTGGGGCCGGGGAGCTGTTTTTT. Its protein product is CASSFLGPGAGELFF.

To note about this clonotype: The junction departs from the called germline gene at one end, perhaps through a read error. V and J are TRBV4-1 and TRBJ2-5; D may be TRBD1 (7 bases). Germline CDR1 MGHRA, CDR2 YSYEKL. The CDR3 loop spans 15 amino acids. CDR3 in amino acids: CARSHGGGSEETQYF. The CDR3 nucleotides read TGCGCCAGAAGCCATGGAGGGGGCTCTGAGGAGACCCAGTACTTC.

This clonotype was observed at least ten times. The CDR3 DNA is TGTGCCAGCAGTTGGAACCCGGAGGGAAGCTCCTACAATGAGCAGTTCTTC. Protein: CASSWNPEGSSYNEQFF. The chain joins TRBV6-2 or TRBV6-3 to TRBJ2-1; D may be TRBD2 (6 bases). The CDR3 has 17 amino acids. The V end lost 4 bases, the J end lost 0 bases, and 16 bases lay between the germline ends. Germline CDR1 MNHEY, CDR2 SVGEGT.

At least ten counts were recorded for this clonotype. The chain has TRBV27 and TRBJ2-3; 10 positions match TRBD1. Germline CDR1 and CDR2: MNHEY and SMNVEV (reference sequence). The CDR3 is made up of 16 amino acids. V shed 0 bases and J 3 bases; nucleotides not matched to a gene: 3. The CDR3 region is CASSLSGTGDTDTQYF. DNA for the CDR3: TGTGCCAGCAGTTTATCGGGGACAGGGGATACAGATACGCAGTATTTT.

The CDR3 is CASSLRQTYEQYV. The CDR3 nucleotides read TGTGCCAGCTCACTACGACAGACCTACGAGCAGTACGTC. V is TRBV18 and J is TRBJ2-7; D is perhaps TRBD1 (5 bases). V shed 4 bases and J shed 2 bases, with 9 bases lying between them. Germline CDR1 KGHSH, CDR2 LQKENI. This CDR3 spans 13 amino acids.

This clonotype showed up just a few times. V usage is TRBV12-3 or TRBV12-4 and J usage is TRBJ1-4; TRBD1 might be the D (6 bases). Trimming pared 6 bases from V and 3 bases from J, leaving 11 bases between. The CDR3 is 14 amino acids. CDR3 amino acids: CASRRQASNEKLFF. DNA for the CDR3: TGTGCCAGCAGGCGACAGGCATCTAATGAAAAACTGTTTTTT.

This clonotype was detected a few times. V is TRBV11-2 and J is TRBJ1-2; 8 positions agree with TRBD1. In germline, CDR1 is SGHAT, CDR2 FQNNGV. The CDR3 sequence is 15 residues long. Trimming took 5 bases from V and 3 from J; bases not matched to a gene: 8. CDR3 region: CASSPGQGGDYGYTF. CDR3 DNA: TGTGCCAGCAGCCCAGGACAGGGAGGGGACTATGGCTACACCTTC.

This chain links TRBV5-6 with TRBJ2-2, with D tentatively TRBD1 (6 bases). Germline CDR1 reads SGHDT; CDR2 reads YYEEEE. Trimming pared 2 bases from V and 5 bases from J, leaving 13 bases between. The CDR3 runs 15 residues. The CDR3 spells CASSFTVRGTGELFF. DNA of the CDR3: TGTGCCAGCAGCTTTACTGTAAGGGGGACCGGGGAGCTGTTTTTT.

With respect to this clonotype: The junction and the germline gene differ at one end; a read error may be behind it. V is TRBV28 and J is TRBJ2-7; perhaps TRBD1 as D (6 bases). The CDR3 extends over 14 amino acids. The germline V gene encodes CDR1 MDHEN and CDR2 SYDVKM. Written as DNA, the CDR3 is TGTGCCATCAGTTTACCCCTGGACAGCTACGAGCAGTACTTC. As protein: CAISLPLDSYEQYF.

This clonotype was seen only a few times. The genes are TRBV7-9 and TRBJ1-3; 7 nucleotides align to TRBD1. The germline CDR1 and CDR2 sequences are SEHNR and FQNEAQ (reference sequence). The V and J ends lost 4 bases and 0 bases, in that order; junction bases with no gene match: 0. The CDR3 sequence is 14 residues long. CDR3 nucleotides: TGTGCCAGCAGCTCAGGGGGCTCTGGAAACACCATATATTTT. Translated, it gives CASSSGGSGNTIYF.

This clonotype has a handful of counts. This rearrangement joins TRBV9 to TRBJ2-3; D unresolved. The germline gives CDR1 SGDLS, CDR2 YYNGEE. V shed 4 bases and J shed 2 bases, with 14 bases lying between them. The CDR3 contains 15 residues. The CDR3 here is CASSLTTAFTDTQYF. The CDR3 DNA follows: TGTGCCAGCAGCTTAACCACCGCCTTCACAGATACGCAGTATTTT.

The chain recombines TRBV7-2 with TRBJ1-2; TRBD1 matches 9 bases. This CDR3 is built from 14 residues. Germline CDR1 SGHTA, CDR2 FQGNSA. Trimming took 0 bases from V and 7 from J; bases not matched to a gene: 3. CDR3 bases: TGTGCCAGCAGCTTAGCAAAGACAGGGGGTGGCTACACCTTC. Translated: CASSLAKTGGGYTF.

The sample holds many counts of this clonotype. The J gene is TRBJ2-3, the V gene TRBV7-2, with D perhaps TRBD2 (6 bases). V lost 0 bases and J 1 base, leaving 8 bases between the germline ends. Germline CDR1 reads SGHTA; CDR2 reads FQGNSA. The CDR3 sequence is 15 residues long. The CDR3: CASSLAGLRTDTQYF. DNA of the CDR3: TGTGCCAGCAGCTTAGCGGGACTCCGCACAGATACGCAGTATTTT.

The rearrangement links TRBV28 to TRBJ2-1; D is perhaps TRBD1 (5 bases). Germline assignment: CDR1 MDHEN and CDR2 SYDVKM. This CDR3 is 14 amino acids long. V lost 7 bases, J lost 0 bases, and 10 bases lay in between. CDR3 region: CASIRQISYNEQFF. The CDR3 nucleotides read TGTGCCAGCATACGACAGATCTCCTACAATGAGCAGTTCTTC.

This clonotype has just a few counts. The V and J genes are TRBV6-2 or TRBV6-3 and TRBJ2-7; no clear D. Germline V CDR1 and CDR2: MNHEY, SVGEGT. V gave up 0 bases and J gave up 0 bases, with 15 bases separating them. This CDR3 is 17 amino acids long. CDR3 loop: CASSYSISDLTSYEQYF. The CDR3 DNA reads TGTGCCAGCAGTTACTCGATATCCGACTTAACCTCCTACGAGCAGTACTTC.

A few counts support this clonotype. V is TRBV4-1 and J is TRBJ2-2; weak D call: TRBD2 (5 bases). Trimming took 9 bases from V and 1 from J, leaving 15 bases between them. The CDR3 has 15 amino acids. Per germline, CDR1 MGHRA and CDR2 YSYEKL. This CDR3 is CASSSPGKNTGELFF. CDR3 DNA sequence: TGCGCCAGTTCGTCCCCGGGGAAGAACACCGGGGAGCTGTTTTTT.

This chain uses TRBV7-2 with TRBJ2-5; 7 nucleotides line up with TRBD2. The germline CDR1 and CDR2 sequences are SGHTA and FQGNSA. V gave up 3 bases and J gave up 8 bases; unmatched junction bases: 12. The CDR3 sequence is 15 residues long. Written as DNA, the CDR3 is TGTGCCAGCAGCTTCGCTGCTGACCGAGCGGGAACCCAGTACTTC. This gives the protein CASSFAADRAGTQYF.

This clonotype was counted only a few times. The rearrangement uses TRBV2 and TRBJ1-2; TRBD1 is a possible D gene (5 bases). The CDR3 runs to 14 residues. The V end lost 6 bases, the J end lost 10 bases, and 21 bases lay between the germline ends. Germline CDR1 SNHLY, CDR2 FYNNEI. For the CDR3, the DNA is TGTGCCAGCAGGGGGCTTGCAGGGTCGGTTAACTACACCTTC. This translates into CASRGLAGSVNYTF. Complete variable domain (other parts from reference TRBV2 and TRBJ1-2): EPEVTQTPSHQVTQMGQEVILRCVPISNHLYFYWYRQILGQKVEFLVSFYNNEISEKSEIFDDQFSVERPDGSNFTLKIRSTKLEDSAMYFCASRGLAGSVNYTFGSGTRLTVV.

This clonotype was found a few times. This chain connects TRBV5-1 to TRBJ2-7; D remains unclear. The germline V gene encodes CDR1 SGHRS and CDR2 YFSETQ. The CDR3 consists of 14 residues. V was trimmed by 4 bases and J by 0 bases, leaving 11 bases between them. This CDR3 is CASSPLDTSYEQYV. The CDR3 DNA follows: TGCGCCAGCAGCCCCCTCGACACCTCCTACGAGCAGTACGTC.

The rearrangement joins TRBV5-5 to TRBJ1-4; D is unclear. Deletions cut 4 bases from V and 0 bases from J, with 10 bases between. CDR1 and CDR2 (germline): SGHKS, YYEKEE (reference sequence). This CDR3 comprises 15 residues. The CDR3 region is CASSRTGATNEKLFF. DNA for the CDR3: TGTGCCAGCAGCCGGACCGGGGCAACTAATGAAAAACTGTTTTTT.